This record looks at one T cell receptor beta chain sequence and its context. The antigen remains undetermined. TCRdb re-analysed the reads in MiXCR, keeping a single row per CDR3 protein. The sample yields under 120,000 distinct CDR3 sequences, less than 55% seen once. The data originate from a study of T cell repertoires in cytomegalovirus infection. Study information: Indications came from public TCR beta signatures; they pointed to CMV infection and to a matching HLA type. General study results and limits: Based on cumulative public TCR beta family frequency, carriers of CMV plus the relevant HLA were identified. Across the ex vivo response, the dominant clonotypes were HLA-C-restricted CMV-specific TCR beta clonotypes.

CDR1 ENHRY and CDR2 SYGVKD come from the germline V gene. V was shortened by 0 bases and J by 4 bases, with 12 bases between the two germline ends. This CDR3 has 15 residues. The J gene is TRBJ2-5, the V gene TRBV10-3, with D perhaps matching TRBD2 (6 bases). The TCR originated in a human donor in good health (CMV status not recorded). Some clones in this sample may be carry-over from other donors' samples. Sequencing was performed on CD8+ T cells from cultured PBMCs, taken from culture after CMV antigen stimulation. In DNA form, the CDR3 reads TGTGCCATCAGTGAGTCGAATGGGGGAGGAGAGACCCAGTACTTC. Translation gives CAISESNGGGETQYF.